This passage covers 22 T cell receptor beta chains from one sample sequenced in a study of Ad26.COV2.S vaccination and SARS-CoV-2 variants. Some clones are missing from TCRdb's copy, which holds only in-frame ones; the method was immunoSEQ multiplex PCR. Of approximately 400,000 clones listed, about four fifths are singletons. Treatment: 15 to 20 received Ad26.COV2.S at low or high dose, single or two shots; about 5 received placebo; per-sample allocation not given. On day 63 after the first injection, vaccine and placebo recipients gave samples. Sequences were derived from peripheral blood, sampled in a trial of Ad26.COV2.S vaccine versus placebo. The receptors were gathered from a person aged 18 to 65 who received the Ad26.COV2.S COVID-19 vaccine or a placebo.

CDR3: CASSGLDRRETQYF. The CDR3 nucleotides are TGTGCCAGCTCGGGACTAGATCGTCGGGAGACCCAGTACTTC. The chain has TRBV18 and TRBJ2-5; 8 bases are a match to TRBD2. Germline values: CDR1 KGHSH, CDR2 LQKENI. J lost 5 bases, V lost 6 bases, and 8 bases had no gene match. The CDR3 length is 14 residues. The complete variable domain, with remaining parts taken from reference TRBV18 and TRBJ2-5, reads NAGVMQNPRHLVRRRGQEARLRCSPMKGHSHVYWYRQLPEEGLKFMVYLQKENIIDESGMPKERFSAEFPKEGPSILRIQQVVRGDSAAYFCASSGLDRRETQYFGPGTRLLVL.

This chain links TRBV4-3 with TRBJ2-5; D unclear. V was trimmed by 4 bases and J by 5 bases, leaving 14 bases between them. From germline, CDR1 is LGHNA and CDR2 YSLEER. This CDR3 spans 14 amino acids. The CDR3, as DNA: TGCGCCAGCAGCCGATCCAGGATTGAGGAGACCCAGTACTTC. This sequence encodes CASSRSRIEETQYF.

The chain uses TRBV29-1 and TRBJ2-7, with 9 bases matching TRBD2. The CDR3 spans 13 residues. Germline V lookup: CDR1 SQVTM, CDR2 ANQGSEA. J gave up 2 bases and V 5 bases, and 4 bases lay outside the gene matches. The CDR3 loop reads CSVQTSGTYEQYF. The CDR3 DNA follows: TGCAGCGTTCAGACTAGCGGCACCTACGAGCAGTACTTC.

V and J are TRBV2 and TRBJ2-1; either TRBD1 or TRBD2 may supply D (5 bases each). V was shortened by 5 bases and J by 9 bases, with 20 bases between the two germline ends. The CDR3 is 15 amino acids. Germline-derived CDR1 and CDR2 are SNHLY and FYNNEI. This CDR3 is CASSSNGTPSGEQFF. The CDR3 DNA sequence: TGTGCCAGCAGTTCGAACGGGACCCCCTCGGGTGAGCAGTTCTTC.

The V gene is TRBV6-5, the J gene TRBJ1-4; D unresolved. The CDR3 is 13 residues long. Per germline, CDR1 MNHEY and CDR2 SVGAGI. The V and J ends lost 8 bases and 1 base respectively, with 8 bases between them. The CDR3 loop reads CASSRGTNEKLFF. CDR3 nucleotide sequence: TGTGCCAGCTCGCGCGGAACTAATGAAAAACTGTTTTTT.

This sequence joins TRBV3-1 (or the pseudogene TRBV3-2) and TRBJ1-6; the D gene is possibly TRBD1 (5 bases). Germline CDR1 is LGHDT and CDR2 is YNNKEL (reference sequence). V dropped 0 bases and J dropped 11 bases, with 14 bases sitting between them. The CDR3 sequence is 15 residues long. This CDR3 is CASSQEWQGEAPLHF. As DNA, the CDR3 is TGTGCCAGCAGCCAAGAGTGGCAGGGTGAGGCACCCCTCCACTTT.

The chain uses TRBV5-1 and TRBJ2-7; possible D gene TRBD1, 6 bases. This CDR3 region has 14 residues. V was shortened by 4 bases and J by 2 bases, with 13 bases between the two germline ends. Germline V gene sequence: CDR1 SGHRS, CDR2 YFSETQ. In nucleotides, the CDR3 is TGCGCCAGCAGCACGGCAGGGACAACCTACGAGCAGTACTTC. Protein: CASSTAGTTYEQYF. The variable domain in full, completed from reference TRBV5-1 and TRBJ2-7, reads KAGVTQTPRYLIKTRGQQVTLSCSPISGHRSVSWYQQTPGQGLQFLFEYFSETQRNKGNFPGRFSGRQFSNSRSEMNVSTLELGDSALYLCASSTAGTTYEQYFGPGTRLTVT.

The V call is TRBV6-2 or TRBV6-3, the J call TRBJ2-1; D unclear. V was pared by 2 bases and J by 6 bases, with 8 bases between. Looked up from germline, CDR1 is MNHEY and CDR2 is SVGEGT. The CDR3 contains 13 residues. The DNA for the CDR3 is TGTGCCAGCAGTTACCGCTGGCGCAATGAGCAGTTCTTC. Residues: CASSYRWRNEQFF.

This clone came up a few times. V gene TRBV27 combines with J gene TRBJ2-2; 9 nucleotides line up with TRBD1. Unmatched junction bases numbered 8, after V lost 3 bases and J lost 6 bases. Germline V CDR1 and CDR2: MNHEY, SMNVEV (reference sequence). This CDR3 is 16 amino acids long. CDR3 sequence: CASSFSDRGGPGELFF. CDR3 DNA: TGTGCCAGCAGTTTCTCGGACAGGGGCGGCCCCGGGGAGCTGTTTTTT.

V is TRBV28 and J is TRBJ2-1, with D perhaps TRBD2 (5 bases). The ends were cut back, 10 bases at V and 8 bases at J, with 15 bases in the middle. There are 12 residues in the CDR3. Germline CDR1 reads MDHEN; CDR2 reads SYDVKM. The CDR3 DNA reads as TGTGCCACTTCTATAGGAGGCGATGAGCAGTTCTTC. This translates into CATSIGGDEQFF. The full variable domain, completed using reference TRBV28 and TRBJ2-1, is DVKVTQSSRYLVKRTGEKVFLECVQDMDHENMFWYRQDPGLGLRLIYFSYDVKMKEKGDIPEGYSVSREKKERFSLILESASTNQTSMYLCATSIGGDEQFFGPGTRLTVL.

This clone was observed a handful of times. V is TRBV4-1 and J is TRBJ1-2; 9 nucleotides align to TRBD1. V shed 1 base and J 6 bases; nucleotides not matched to a gene: 3. Germline-derived CDR1 and CDR2 are MGHRA and YSYEKL. This CDR3 comprises 14 residues. CDR3 amino acids: CASSQVNRGHGYTF. CDR3 DNA: TGCGCCAGCAGCCAAGTGAACAGGGGGCATGGCTACACCTTC.

This clone was picked up one time. This chain uses TRBV5-1 with TRBJ2-3; D perhaps matches TRBD2 (6 bases). Trimming took 2 bases from V and 3 from J, leaving 19 bases between them. The germline gives CDR1 SGHRS, CDR2 YFSETQ. This CDR3 has 17 amino acids. CDR3 protein: CASSLPPGLARTDTQYF. The CDR3 DNA reads as TGCGCCAGCAGCTTACCCCCGGGCCTAGCGAGGACAGATACGCAGTATTTT.

The chain links TRBV3-1 (or the pseudogene TRBV3-2) to TRBJ2-5; 11 bases are a match to TRBD2. Germline V CDR1 and CDR2: LGHDT, YNNKEL (reference sequence). The CDR3 covers 15 residues. J lost 5 bases, V lost 4 bases, and 6 bases had no gene match. The CDR3 sequence is CASSPGLAGGETQYF. DNA for the CDR3: TGTGCCAGCAGCCCCGGACTAGCGGGCGGCGAGACCCAGTACTTC.

This sequence joins TRBV5-1 and TRBJ1-2; D is unclear. There are 13 residues in the CDR3. V lost 4 bases and J lost 8, with 15 bases in between. The germline CDR1 and CDR2 sequences are SGHRS and YFSETQ. In DNA, the CDR3 is TGCGCCAGCAGCCCGGGCTGGGCTCGGGGCTACACCTTC. The encoded protein is CASSPGWARGYTF.

The chain recombines TRBV2 with TRBJ2-3; no definite D call. The V and J ends lost 2 bases and 2 bases respectively, with 11 bases between them. CDR1 is SNHLY and CDR2 is FYNNEI in the germline V gene. The CDR3 runs 15 residues. The CDR3 loop reads CASSETSSTTDTQYF. The CDR3, as DNA: TGTGCCAGCAGTGAAACCAGTAGCACCACAGATACGCAGTATTTT.

Here the CDR3 reads CASSSPGTSVYNEQFF. The CDR3 coding sequence is TGTGCCAGCAGCTCACCCGGGACTAGCGTGTACAATGAGCAGTTCTTC. V gene TRBV11-3 combines with J gene TRBJ2-1; the match to TRBD2 covers 10 bases. The CDR3 spans 16 residues. Losses at the gene ends were 4 bases for V and 4 bases for J; bases not matched to a gene: 7. The germline V gene encodes CDR1 SGHNT and CDR2 YENEEA.

This chain links TRBV7-6 with TRBJ1-1, with TRBD1 matching 7 bases. In germline, CDR1 is SGHVS, CDR2 FNYEAQ. The CDR3 contains 16 residues. Germline trimming cut 3 bases from V and 4 bases from J; bases unmatched to any gene: 11. DNA for the CDR3: TGTGCCAGCAGCTTGTGGGCAAGGGGGCAGGTCACTGAAGCTTTCTTT. It is translated as CASSLWARGQVTEAFF.

The chain links TRBV14 to TRBJ2-7; 8 bases match TRBD1. J lost 3 bases, V lost 5 bases, and 6 bases had no gene match. The CDR3 runs to 14 residues. Germline lookup yields CDR1 SGHDN and CDR2 FVKESK. The CDR3 nucleotides are TGTGCCAGCAGCTGGGACAGGCCATACTACGAGCAGTACTTC. Its translation is CASSWDRPYYEQYF.

The chain recombines TRBV7-9 with TRBJ1-1, with TRBD1 matching 7 bases. CDR1 and CDR2 (germline): SEHNR, FQNEAQ (reference sequence). The CDR3 extends over 14 amino acids. With 3 bases clipped from V and 4 bases from J, the junction kept 5 bases outside the gene matches. CDR3 residues: CASSFTGASTEAFF. The CDR3 DNA is TGTGCCAGCAGCTTCACAGGGGCCTCCACTGAAGCTTTCTTT.

Points on this clone: Other nucleotide sequences in the sample specify the same CDR3. The rearrangement joins TRBV3-1 (or the pseudogene TRBV3-2) to TRBJ1-1; D unclear. Germline assignment: CDR1 LGHDT and CDR2 YNNKEL (reference sequence). V shed 2 bases and J shed 5 bases, with 6 bases lying between them. The CDR3 consists of 12 residues. In DNA, the CDR3 is TGTGCCAGCAGCCAACCCCATACTGAAGCTTTCTTT. This encodes CASSQPHTEAFF.

This chain links TRBV11-3 with TRBJ2-2; D gene ambiguous. The CDR3 is made up of 13 amino acids. Germline CDR1 SGHNT, CDR2 YENEEA. V was clipped by 5 bases and J by 4 bases, with 8 bases between them. CDR3 loop: CASSPTTTGELFF. The CDR3 nucleotides are TGTGCCAGCAGCCCCACCACCACCGGGGAGCTGTTTTTT.

This rearrangement joins TRBV24-1 to TRBJ1-1, with TRBD1 as a possible D gene (5 bases). Germline values: CDR1 KGHDR, CDR2 SFDVKD. The CDR3 has 13 residues. The germline V and J ends were trimmed by 5 bases and 4 bases, with 10 bases remaining between them. CDR3 loop: CATSVGTITEAFF. In nucleotides, the CDR3 is TGTGCCACCAGTGTCGGGACCATCACTGAAGCTTTCTTT.